Listed here is a single T cell receptor (beta chain). Its antigen is currently unknown. The CDR3 loop spans 15 amino acids. Germline assignment: CDR1 MGHDK and CDR2 SYGVNS. V was pared by 2 bases and J by 0 bases, with 9 bases between. This entry comes from a study of T cell responses to AZD1222 COVID-19 vaccine. The wider study: Timing groups of about 4 and about 12 weeks for second doses were pooled. General study findings and limits: Spike-specific TCR breadth rose after two AZD1222 doses, and depth rose as well. Mostly white British, mostly female donors; authors suggested clonal diversity may be underestimated.

Sequencing was performed with immunoSEQ multiplex PCR; in TCRdb, only in-frame clones are kept and a portion is missing. The sample has about 84,000 clones; 87% are singletons. Sequenced material: peripheral blood, taken on day 0 of AZD1222 vaccination. The clonotype originates from an adult in good health. The V call is TRBV25-1, the J call TRBJ2-3; possibly TRBD1 for D (6 bases). In DNA, the CDR3 is TGTGCCAGCAGTGAACAGGGGTATAGCACAGATACGCAGTATTTT. Its translation: CASSEQGYSTDTQYF.